This record concerns one T cell receptor (beta chain) sequence. The data are from a study of blood T cell repertoires in COVID-19. Study as a whole: Sources were T cells, B-cell-depleted T cells, or PBMCs; the material itself was cDNA or gDNA.

Methods used by the authors: From reference gene primer amplification, estimates of nucleated cell counts were derived. Method: immunoSEQ multiplex PCR; TCRdb's copy keeps in-frame clones and lacks some. That table supplies the V and J calls and clone size; D and trimming were determined from the DNA. This table has around 250,000 clones, around 78% appearing once. Germline CDR1 and CDR2: SGHRS and YFSETQ. Trimming cost V 2 bases and J 7 bases, with 13 bases left between them. The CDR3 spans 14 residues. The sequence derives from a man between 60 and 75 years old who had recovered from COVID-19. Material for sequencing was peripheral blood. The rearrangement links TRBV5-1 to TRBJ2-1; a weak D match, TRBD1 (6 bases). Here the CDR3 DNA reads TGCGCCAGCAGCTTCGGACAGTCTGGAAATGAGCAGTTCTTC. Amino acid sequence: CASSFGQSGNEQFF. Supplemented by reference TRBV5-1 and TRBJ2-1, the full variable domain reads KAGVTQTPRYLIKTRGQQVTLSCSPISGHRSVSWYQQTPGQGLQFLFEYFSETQRNKGNFPGRFSGRQFSNSRSEMNVSTLELGDSALYLCASSFGQSGNEQFFGPGTRLTVL.